This is a list of T cell receptor beta chains from one sample in a study of vaccination and CD4 T cells after COVID-19. No antigen has been assigned to these receptors. TCRdb called the PCR reads again in MiXCR, with one record for every CDR3 protein. The table includes some 11,000 distinct CDR3 sequences, 76% detected once. Sequencing was done on a sample of CD4+ T cells from blood, cultured in vitro. Receptors originate from a human donor who had recovered from COVID-19. Each CDR3 is given with its conserved first and last residue. D genes are given only for firm matches. A clone size is listed for some rows: how often the clone was seen (once, few, many), or a class if it is expanded.

cdr3_length j_call d_call clone_size v_call cdr3_aa cdr3_nt
16 TRBJ2-1 TRBD2 - TRBV11-3 CASSPTGTSGTYEQFF TGTGCCAGCAGCCCCACCGGGACTAGCGGGACCTATGAGCAGTTCTTC
14 TRBJ1-5 - few TRBV19 CASSGRRDNQPQHF TGTGCCAGTTCGGGCAGGCGTGACAATCAGCCCCAGCATTTT
15 TRBJ2-7 TRBD1 few TRBV6-2/TRBV6-3 CASSPRGQGIYEQYF TGTGCCAGCAGCCCGCGGGGACAGGGGATCTACGAGCAGTACTTC
15 TRBJ2-7 TRBD1 - TRBV4-1 CASSQEDRGTYEQYF TGCGCCAGCAGCCAAGAGGACAGGGGCACCTACGAGCAGTACTTC
14 TRBJ2-7 - - TRBV6-2/TRBV6-3 CARSPRRGTYEQYF TGTGCCAGAAGTCCGCGGAGGGGGACCTACGAGCAGTACTTC
12 TRBJ1-2 - few TRBV20-1 CSALLTAGGYTF TGCAGTGCGCTTTTAACGGCCGGGGGCTACACCTTC
11 TRBJ1-3 - - TRBV20-1 CSASLGNTIYF TGCAGTGCTAGTTTAGGAAACACCATATATTTT
17 TRBJ1-2 TRBD1 - TRBV7-2 CASSLRTGGISNYGYTF TGTGCCAGCAGCTTACGGACAGGGGGAATATCTAACTATGGCTACACCTTC
11 TRBJ2-7 - once TRBV6-1 CASSPRGEQYF TGTGCCAGCAGTCCGAGGGGGGAGCAGTACTTC
14 TRBJ2-5 - - TRBV19 CASSQGRDQETQYF TGTGCCAGTAGTCAGGGCCGGGATCAAGAGACCCAGTACTTC
12 TRBJ1-6 - - TRBV27 CVSTQRNSPLHF TGTGTCAGCACCCAGCGGAATTCACCCCTCCACTTT
14 TRBJ1-6 TRBD1 - TRBV9 CASSLNTGVAPLHF TGTGCCAGCAGCTTAAACACAGGGGTCGCACCCCTCCACTTT
13 TRBJ2-7 - - TRBV27 CASSLLKGWEQYF TGTGCCAGCAGTTTATTAAAGGGGTGGGAGCAGTACTTC
16 TRBJ2-7 TRBD1 - TRBV6-2/TRBV6-3 CASNAGWTGGLYEQYF TGTGCCAGCAACGCCGGGTGGACAGGGGGCCTCTACGAGCAGTACTTC
15 TRBJ1-1 TRBD1 - TRBV7-2 CASSPRQGVNTEAFF TGTGCCAGCAGCCCCCGACAGGGCGTGAACACTGAAGCTTTCTTT
18 TRBJ1-2 TRBD1 - TRBV27 CASSLGSDRGRLSYGYTF TGTGCCAGCAGTTTAGGCTCGGACAGGGGGCGGCTGAGCTATGGCTACACCTTC
14 TRBJ1-2 - - TRBV7-2 CASSLVGAGYGYTF TGTGCCAGCAGCTTAGTCGGGGCAGGCTATGGCTACACCTTC
14 TRBJ2-7 TRBD1 - TRBV7-2 CASSRDRVSYEQYF TGTGCCAGCAGCCGGGACAGGGTTTCCTACGAGCAGTACTTC
14 TRBJ1-5 TRBD1 - TRBV20-1 CSARDLRGLQPQHF TGCAGTGCTAGAGATCTCAGGGGGCTTCAGCCCCAGCATTTT
14 TRBJ1-1 TRBD1 - TRBV7-2 CASSFRTGGTEAFF TGTGCCAGCAGCTTCCGGACAGGGGGGACTGAAGCTTTCTTT
13 TRBJ1-1 - once TRBV6-1 CASIPGLNTEAFF TGTGCCAGCATCCCAGGGCTGAACACTGAAGCTTTCTTT
13 TRBJ2-2 - - TRBV27 CASSFSEAGELFF TGTGCCAGCAGTTTCTCTGAGGCCGGGGAGCTGTTTTTT
16 TRBJ1-6 - - TRBV27 CASSLIFTGYDSPLHF TGTGCCAGCAGCCTTATATTCACAGGGTACGATTCACCCCTCCACTTT
14 TRBJ2-3 - - TRBV24-1 CAISDYRTVDTQYF TGTGCCATCAGTGATTACCGGACGGTCGATACGCAGTATTTT
13 TRBJ1-6 - - TRBV7-9 CASSLDWGSPLHF TGTGCCAGCAGCTTAGACTGGGGTTCACCCCTCCACTTT
11 TRBJ2-7 - few TRBV6-1 CASRLLNEQYF TGTGCCAGCAGACTCCTCAACGAGCAGTACTTC
13 TRBJ1-6 - once TRBV20-1 CSARGGFGSPLHF TGCAGTGCTAGGGGAGGGTTTGGGTCACCCCTCCACTTT
16 TRBJ2-7 - - TRBV20-1 CSASESKSRPIYEQYF TGCAGTGCTAGCGAAAGCAAGTCCCGACCCATCTACGAGCAGTACTTC
12 TRBJ1-6 - - TRBV7-9 CASSATRSPLHF TGTGCCAGCAGCGCGACAAGGTCACCCCTCCACTTT
15 TRBJ1-1 - - TRBV7-2 CASSLVGGGQTEAFF TGTGCCAGCAGCTTAGTGGGGGGAGGACAAACTGAAGCTTTCTTT
16 TRBJ2-7 TRBD2 - TRBV6-2/TRBV6-3 CASSHGLAGVIGEQYF TGTGCCAGCAGTCACGGACTAGCGGGAGTTATTGGGGAGCAGTACTTC
16 TRBJ2-1 TRBD2 - TRBV24-1 CATSDFGTRGSDEQFF TGTGCCACCAGTGATTTCGGGACTAGAGGATCCGATGAGCAGTTCTTC
17 TRBJ2-5 - - TRBV24-1 CATSDSYSFGGAETQYF TGTGCCACCAGTGATTCATACAGTTTCGGGGGAGCAGAGACCCAGTACTTC
11 TRBJ1-2 - - TRBV6-5 CASSYSDGYTF TGTGCCAGCAGTTACTCCGATGGCTACACCTTC
15 TRBJ1-4 TRBD1 - TRBV6-1 CASRGAGQESEKLFF TGTGCCAGCAGGGGGGCTGGACAGGAAAGTGAAAAACTGTTTTTT
13 TRBJ2-1 - - TRBV20-1 CSASGDSYNEQFF TGCAGTGCTAGTGGCGACAGCTACAATGAGCAGTTCTTC
12 TRBJ1-2 - - TRBV20-1 CSATGVHHGYTF TGCAGTGCTACAGGGGTTCACCATGGCTACACCTTC
16 TRBJ1-5 - - TRBV10-3 CAISPSGRNSNQPQHF TGTGCCATCAGCCCCAGTGGACGGAATAGCAATCAGCCCCAGCATTTT
13 TRBJ1-2 - once TRBV12-3/TRBV12-4 CASSLKAELVNTF TGTGCCAGCAGTTTAAAGGCAGAGCTCGTTAACACCTTC
13 TRBJ1-5 - once TRBV27 CASSLTGDEPQHF TGTGCCAGCAGTCTGACAGGTGACGAGCCCCAGCATTTT
13 TRBJ1-2 TRBD1 - TRBV20-1 CSARQGAGYGYTF TGCAGTGCTAGACAGGGGGCGGGCTATGGCTACACCTTC
14 TRBJ2-2 TRBD1 - TRBV6-4 CASRPGTGTGELFF TGTGCCAGCAGGCCCGGGACAGGGACCGGGGAGCTGTTTTTT